A single sample is the source of the 31 T cell receptor beta chains below, sequenced in a study of beta chain features in type 1 diabetes. Every isolated RNA sample was fully reverse transcribed, so sequencing captured expressed TCRB transcripts. Repertoires were generated with immunoSEQ multiplex PCR, while TCRdb's copy carries only in-frame clones and drops some. The sample contains hundreds of thousands of clones, under 8.5% of which appear only once. Specimen: central memory CD4+ T cells from blood. These receptors all stem from a woman aged 18-35 years in good health.

V is TRBV29-1 and J is TRBJ2-5; TRBD1 matches 9 bases. The end of the DNA aligns better with TRBJ2-7, so the J call may be wrong. Looked up from germline, CDR1 is SQVTM and CDR2 is ANQGSEA. The length of the CDR3 is 14 residues. This CDR3 reads CSVDRGQGSYEQYF. The CDR3 nucleotides are TGCAGCGTTGATCGGGGACAGGGTTCCTACGAGCAGTACTTC.

The table lists this clone with a few counts. The identical CDR3 is also encoded by other nucleotide sequences in the sample. The chain joins TRBV29-1 to TRBJ2-5; D remains ambiguous. Germline V gives CDR1 SQVTM, CDR2 ANQGSEA. V lost 0 bases to trimming and J lost 5 bases, with 7 bases between them. The CDR3 totals 12 residues. The CDR3, as DNA: TGCAGCGTTGAAGAAGTTGGGGAGACCCAGTACTTC. Its protein is CSVEEVGETQYF.

This clone has just a few counts. This chain joins TRBV7-9 and TRBJ2-1, with 8 nucleotides matching TRBD1. Losses at the gene ends were 3 bases for V and 4 bases for J; bases not matched to a gene: 5. Per germline, CDR1 SEHNR and CDR2 FQNEAQ (reference sequence). The CDR3 length is 15 residues. In DNA form, the CDR3 reads TGTGCCAGCAGCTTGGGGGACAGGACATACAATGAGCAGTTCTTC. Translating it yields CASSLGDRTYNEQFF.

This clone has a handful of counts. This CDR3 reads CASSTGKEKLFF. The CDR3 bases are TGTGCCAGCAGTACAGGGAAAGAAAAACTGTTTTTT. This sequence joins TRBV6-1 and TRBJ1-4, with D maybe TRBD1 (6 bases). The V end was cut by 5 bases, the J end by 8 bases, with 9 bases between. Looked up from germline, CDR1 is MNHNS and CDR2 is SASEGT. CDR3 size: 12 residues.

The CDR3 DNA reads TGCGCCAGCAGCCTCTGGACATTCGGGGAGCTGTTTTTT. Translated: CASSLWTFGELFF. V and J are TRBV5-1 and TRBJ2-2; maybe TRBD1 (5 bases). Trimming pared 4 bases from V and 7 bases from J, leaving 11 bases between. Germline V lookup: CDR1 SGHRS, CDR2 YFSETQ. The CDR3 consists of 13 residues.

This clone has just a few counts. J is TRBJ2-3 and V is TRBV11-2; D is uncertain. This CDR3 region has 14 residues. Trimming shortened V by 3 bases and J by 7 bases, and 14 bases separated the two germline ends. The germline V gene has CDR1 SGHAT and CDR2 FQNNGV. CDR3: CASSLEHGLYTQYF. The CDR3 bases are TGTGCCAGCAGCTTGGAGCACGGGCTATATACGCAGTATTTT.

This clone was observed a few times. The chain uses TRBV7-3 and TRBJ2-2, with 7 bases identical to TRBD1. CDR3 length equals 13 residues. V dropped 4 bases and J dropped 6; count of bases not matched to a gene: 2. CDR1 and CDR2 from the germline V gene are SGHTA and FQGTGA. Written as DNA, the CDR3 is TGTGCCAGCAGCTCCCAGGGGGCCGGGGAGCTGTTTTTT. Its protein product is CASSSQGAGELFF.

This clone was observed many times. The chain couples TRBV15 to TRBJ1-4, with TRBD1 matching 9 bases. Germline loops: CDR1 LNHNV, CDR2 YYDKDF (reference sequence). CDR3 size: 16 residues. V was pared by 1 base and J by 7 bases, with 7 bases of the junction left unmatched. This chain's CDR3 is CATSRGGGQGLEKLFF. In nucleotides, the CDR3 is TGTGCCACCAGCAGAGGAGGCGGACAGGGGCTTGAAAAACTGTTTTTT. Variable domain in full (rest from reference TRBV15 and TRBJ1-4): DAMVIQNPRYQVTQFGKPVTLSCSQTLNHNVMYWYQQKSSQAPKLLFHYYDKDFNNEADTPDNFQSRRPNTSFCFLDIRSPGLGDTAMYLCATSRGGGQGLEKLFFGSGTQLSVL.

Only a few counts were recorded for this clone. The chain is built from TRBV5-4 and TRBJ2-7, with unresolved D. Trimming took off 1 base at V and 4 bases at J, with 12 bases between the two ends. The CDR3 spans 14 residues. Germline CDR1 is SGHNT and CDR2 is YYREEE (reference sequence). The CDR3 DNA is TGTGCCAGCAGCTTGTTGGTAGGCCCATACGAGCAGTACTTC. Translating it yields CASSLLVGPYEQYF.

This clone was recorded a few times. V is TRBV10-3 and J is TRBJ2-2; 7 bases agree with TRBD2. CDR3 length: 13 amino acids. Unmatched junction bases numbered 7, after V lost 8 bases and J lost 7 bases. CDR1 and CDR2 from the germline V gene are ENHRY and SYGVKD. CDR3 amino acids: CAIEAGANGELFF. In nucleotides, the CDR3 is TGTGCCATCGAGGCGGGAGCGAACGGGGAGCTGTTTTTT.

This sequence joins TRBV6-5 and TRBJ1-1; possible D gene TRBD1, 6 bases. V was trimmed by 5 bases and J by 3 bases, leaving 16 bases between them. The CDR3 contains 15 residues. In germline, CDR1 is MNHEY, CDR2 SVGAGI. CDR3 residues: CASSTGFGWDTEAFF. CDR3 coding DNA: TGTGCCAGCAGTACAGGGTTCGGCTGGGACACTGAAGCTTTCTTT.

This clone was recorded many times. The chain joins TRBV28 to TRBJ2-2; tentatively, D is TRBD2 (6 bases). The length of the CDR3 is 15 residues. Germline V lookup: CDR1 MDHEN, CDR2 SYDVKM. V lost 6 bases and J lost 4, with 15 bases in between. CDR3: CASRGGSRSTGELFF. The CDR3 DNA reads as TGTGCCAGCAGGGGAGGCAGTCGCAGCACCGGGGAGCTGTTTTTT.

Only a few counts were recorded for this clone. The chain has TRBV7-2 and TRBJ1-2, with D hard to call. The V gene's germline CDR1 is SGHTA and CDR2 FQGNSA. The germline V and J ends were trimmed by 8 bases and 8 bases, with 21 bases remaining between them. The CDR3 sequence is 14 residues long. In DNA form, the CDR3 reads TGTGCCAGCGCGATTCAGACGGAGGCGATGGGCTACACCTTC. Translated: CASAIQTEAMGYTF.

This CDR3 reads CASSSPGTTKTLQYF. DNA of the CDR3: TGTGCCAGCAGCTCCCCCGGGACAACCAAGACGTTGCAGTACTTC. J is TRBJ2-7 and V is TRBV5-6; possible D gene TRBD1, 6 bases. Trimming left V 3 bases short and J 9 bases short, with 22 bases between. Germline V gives CDR1 SGHDT, CDR2 YYEEEE. The CDR3 consists of 15 residues.

This sequence joins TRBV7-6 and TRBJ2-5; tentatively, D is TRBD1 (5 bases). V dropped 0 bases and J dropped 2 bases, with 13 bases sitting between them. The CDR3 extends over 16 amino acids. The V gene's germline CDR1 is SGHVS and CDR2 FNYEAQ. CDR3 bases: TGTGCCAGCAGCTTAGCAATGGGGCAGGGACAAGAGACCCAGTACTTC. It codes for CASSLAMGQGQETQYF.

The chain employs TRBV27 and TRBJ2-7; 9 bases match TRBD1. The germline CDR1 and CDR2 sequences are MNHEY and SMNVEV (reference sequence). J was trimmed by 0 bases and V by 3 bases; bases with no gene match: 9. The CDR3 has 17 amino acids. Here the CDR3 reads CASSFGENRGHSYEQYF. The CDR3 DNA follows: TGTGCCAGCAGTTTTGGGGAAAACAGGGGGCACTCCTACGAGCAGTACTTC.

There are many counts of this clone. This chain joins TRBV2 and TRBJ2-2; D unresolved. Germline V gene lookup returns CDR1 SNHLY and CDR2 FYNNEI. Trimming removed 6 bases from V and 0 bases from J, with 8 bases in between. This CDR3 has 14 residues. The CDR3, as DNA: TGTGCCAGCAGGGCAGCCCCGAACACCGGGGAGCTGTTTTTT. It yields the protein CASRAAPNTGELFF.

In this sample, this clone turned up many times. The CDR3 DNA is TGTGCCAGCAGAAAAGGACTACGAGGTGAGCAGTTCTTC. Residues: CASRKGLRGEQFF. This chain connects TRBV6-6 to TRBJ2-1; tentative D call: TRBD2 (6 bases). The CDR3 is made up of 13 amino acids. Trimming took 6 bases from V and 9 from J, leaving 15 bases between them. CDR1 is MNHNY, CDR2 SVGAGI, per germline (reference sequence).

The rearrangement uses TRBV4-2 and TRBJ1-5, with no clear D. The CDR3 is 15 residues long. V lost 1 base, J lost 4 bases, and 11 bases lay in between. CDR1 and CDR2 from the germline V gene are LGHNA and YNFKEQ. The DNA of the CDR3 is TGTGCCAGCAGCCAAGTTGGTCAGGATAATCAGCCCCAGCATTTT. The encoded protein is CASSQVGQDNQPQHF.

The V and J genes are TRBV6-5 and TRBJ1-5; no firm D call. CDR1 is MNHEY, CDR2 SVGAGI, per germline. This CDR3 comprises 13 residues. The V end lost 0 bases, the J end lost 3 bases, and 3 bases lay between the germline ends. This chain's CDR3 is CASSYSNNQPQHF. CDR3 sequence (DNA): TGTGCCAGCAGTTACTCGAACAATCAGCCCCAGCATTTT.

This chain links TRBV23-1 with TRBJ2-1, with D possibly matching TRBD1 (6 bases). TRBV23-1 has ORF status, its function being uncertain. The CDR3 runs to 18 residues. V dropped 7 bases and J dropped 0 bases, with 22 bases sitting between them. The DNA of the CDR3 is TGCGCCAGCAAGACATACAGGGTTAAGACCTTCTCCTACAATGAGCAGTTCTTC. Protein sequence: CASKTYRVKTFSYNEQFF.

There are many counts of this clone. V usage is TRBV2 and J usage is TRBJ2-3; D is uncertain. The CDR3 sequence is 12 residues long. Looked up from germline, CDR1 is SNHLY and CDR2 is FYNNEI. V dropped 4 bases and J dropped 6 bases, with 8 bases sitting between them. This CDR3 is CASSADRDTQYF. CDR3 coding DNA: TGTGCCAGCAGTGCGGACCGCGATACGCAGTATTTT.

Ten or more counts support this clone. This chain joins TRBV14 and TRBJ2-1, with D unresolved. The V gene lost 1 base and the J gene lost 6 bases, with 13 bases spanning the gap. The length of the CDR3 is 15 residues. The germline V gene encodes CDR1 SGHDN and CDR2 FVKESK. CDR3 bases: TGTGCCAGCAGCCAAGGGAATAACCGTCTCAATGAGCAGTTCTTC. This translates into CASSQGNNRLNEQFF.

Only one count was recorded for this clone. J is TRBJ2-5 and V is TRBV7-2; TRBD2 matches 10 bases. CDR3 length: 15 amino acids. The ends lost 11 bases at V and 1 base at J; junction bases unmatched: 10. Per the germline V gene, CDR1 is SGHTA and CDR2 is FQGNSA. For the CDR3, the DNA is TGTGCCGTTACCGGACTAGCGGCATCCCAAGAGACCCAGTACTTC. The encoded protein is CAVTGLAASQETQYF.

This CDR3 reads CASKVDRGYNEQFF. In DNA, the CDR3 is TGTGCCAGTAAAGTGGACAGGGGGTACAATGAGCAGTTCTTC. The V call is TRBV19, the J call TRBJ2-1; 10 bases match TRBD1. The germline V gene has CDR1 LNHDA and CDR2 SQIVND (reference sequence). The CDR3 loop spans 14 amino acids. The trim removed 7 bases at V and 4 bases at J, leaving 4 bases unmatched.

In its sample, this clone was seen many times. The chain joins TRBV28 to TRBJ1-4; D not certain. The CDR3 has 12 amino acids. The germline V gene encodes CDR1 MDHEN and CDR2 SYDVKM. V was pared by 6 bases and J by 8 bases, with 10 bases between. The CDR3 loop reads CASRGNTEKLFF. The CDR3 DNA reads TGTGCCAGCAGGGGCAACACCGAAAAACTGTTTTTT.

To note about this clone: It is likely a read error, because the conserved phenylalanine at the end of the CDR3 is missing. It is unclear where the CDR3 begins or ends on the DNA, so no DNA is shown, and the CDR3 is as TCRdb lists it. V usage is TRBV21-1 and J usage is TRBJ2-7; the DNA was not compared with TRBD1, the D call given in the table. TRBV21-1 is a known pseudogene. From its first to its last residue, the CDR3 has 11 amino acids. CDR3 residues: CASSKVVCIRM.

This clone occurred a few times. This CDR3 is CASSLAQGGRNTEAFF. In DNA, the CDR3 is TGTGCCAGCAGCTTGGCCCAGGGAGGGAGGAACACTGAAGCTTTCTTT. V and J are TRBV5-6 and TRBJ1-1, with TRBD1 as a possible D gene (5 bases). This CDR3 contains 16 residues. Trimming shortened V by 0 bases and J by 1 base, and 13 bases separated the two germline ends. Germline-derived CDR1 and CDR2 are SGHDT and YYEEEE.

The CDR3 nucleotides are TGTGCCAGCAGCTCTACTAGCGGGAGGAGGGGAGAGACCCAGTACTTC. Translation: CASSSTSGRRGETQYF. The chain joins TRBV7-2 to TRBJ2-5; 12 bases are a match to TRBD2. Germline CDR1 SGHTA, CDR2 FQGNSA. The CDR3 covers 16 residues. With V trimmed by 4 bases and J by 4 bases, 7 bases remained unmatched. Looking up the rest from reference TRBV7-2 and TRBJ2-5 gives the full variable domain: GAGVSQSPSNKVTEKGKDVELRCDPISGHTALYWYRQSLGQGLEFLIYFQGNSAPDKSGLPSDRFSAERTGGSVSTLTIQRTQQEDSAVYLCASSSTSGRRGETQYFGPGTRLLVL.

This clone was seen ten or more times. The chain couples TRBV19 to TRBJ2-1, with unresolved D. CDR3 size: 13 residues. CDR1 is LNHDA and CDR2 is SQIVND in the germline V gene (reference sequence). V was pared by 3 bases and J by 9 bases, with 12 bases between. The CDR3 DNA reads as TGTGCCAGTAGTATTAGGATTTGGGGTGAGCAGTTCTTC. Translation gives CASSIRIWGEQFF.

This sequence joins TRBV7-2 and TRBJ2-7; TRBD2 is a possible D gene (6 bases). V was shortened by 1 base and J by 3 bases, with 13 bases between the two germline ends. This CDR3 comprises 15 residues. From germline, CDR1 is SGHTA and CDR2 FQGNSA. Here the CDR3 DNA reads TGTGCCAGCAGCTTAGTGACTAGAAACGACTACGAGCAGTACTTC. This encodes CASSLVTRNDYEQYF. Full variable domain (remainder filled in from reference TRBV7-2 and TRBJ2-7): GAGVSQSPSNKVTEKGKDVELRCDPISGHTALYWYRQSLGQGLEFLIYFQGNSAPDKSGLPSDRFSAERTGGSVSTLTIQRTQQEDSAVYLCASSLVTRNDYEQYFGPGTRLTVT.